Below are 32 T cell receptor beta chains sequenced from a single sample in a study of cytomegalovirus exposure and HLA in healthy donors (dated by TCRdb to the late 2010s). Libraries were made using the immunoSEQ multiplex PCR assay. A mixture of 60 forward primers for TCR Vbeta segments and 13 reverse primers for TCR Jbeta segments was used in the multiplex PCR. The source is immuneACCESS, and TCRdb retained only in-frame sequences with V and J called. Part of the clones is not carried over; for the studies checked, unresolved V genes explain less than half of this, and the remainder is unexplained. For this sample there are more than 100,000 clones; 60% to 85% appear just once. Under 2% of the sample goes to the ten largest clones. The sequencing sample was made of PBMCs. The source of these receptors is a female donor in good health and CMV-seropositive.

The sample holds a few counts of this clone. The CDR3 DNA follows: TGTGTAGCGGGATCCCGCCTATCAAGCTCCTACAATGAGCAGTTCTTC. Amino acids: CVAGSRLSSSYNEQFF. The rearrangement joins TRBV28 to TRBJ2-1, with 8 bases lining up with TRBD2. CDR3 length: 16 amino acids. CDR1 and CDR2 from the germline V gene are MDHEN and SYDVKM.

This chain links TRBV5-1 with TRBJ1-1, with TRBD1 matching over 7 bases. This CDR3 has 13 amino acids. Germline trimming cut 6 bases from V and 1 base from J; bases unmatched to any gene: 3. Germline values: CDR1 SGHRS, CDR2 YFSETQ. CDR3 sequence (DNA): TGCGCCAGCAAAACAGGGGAGAACACTGAAGCTTTCTTT. This translates into CASKTGENTEAFF.

The table lists this clone with a count of one. One end of the junction varies from germline; a read error may be responsible. V gene TRBV19 combines with J gene TRBJ1-2, with D unresolved. Looked up from germline, CDR1 is LNHDA and CDR2 is SQIVND (reference sequence). This CDR3 region has 11 residues. The CDR3 DNA reads as TGTGCCAGTACCCTGGGCTATGACTACACCTTC. Translated: CASTLGYDYTF.

The chain couples TRBV27 to TRBJ1-4; D not certain. The CDR3 sequence is 15 residues long. V was shortened by 2 bases and J by 5 bases, with 12 bases between the two germline ends. Germline values: CDR1 MNHEY, CDR2 SMNVEV (reference sequence). The CDR3 nucleotides are TGTGCCAGCAGTTTAGTACCCGGAGACAATGAAAAACTGTTTTTT. Protein product: CASSLVPGDNEKLFF.

A few counts support this clone. The V and J genes are TRBV7-3 and TRBJ2-1; a weak D match, TRBD1 (6 bases). This CDR3 contains 16 residues. Germline V gives CDR1 SGHTA, CDR2 FQGTGA. The V gene lost 6 bases and the J gene lost 1 base, with 16 bases spanning the gap. The CDR3 spells CASSLIGGGSYNEQFF. The CDR3, as DNA: TGTGCCAGCAGTCTCATAGGGGGTGGGTCCTACAATGAGCAGTTCTTC.

The chain couples TRBV7-9 to TRBJ2-5, with D hard to call. The germline V gene has CDR1 SEHNR and CDR2 FQNEAQ (reference sequence). V was trimmed by 4 bases and J by 0 bases, leaving 9 bases between them. The CDR3 has 14 amino acids. In DNA, the CDR3 is TGTGCCAGCAGCTCCCCCGAGTACCAAGAGACCCAGTACTTC. Amino acid sequence: CASSSPEYQETQYF.

This chain uses TRBV6-4 with TRBJ1-2, with 7 bases matching TRBD1. Germline V gene lookup returns CDR1 MRHNA and CDR2 SNTAGT. The trim removed 3 bases at V and 8 bases at J, leaving 6 bases unmatched. The CDR3 length is 13 residues. CDR3 coding DNA: TGTGCCAGCAGTGAAACAGGGGTGGGCGGCTACACCTTC. This sequence encodes CASSETGVGGYTF.

J is TRBJ1-1 and V is TRBV6-5; D is possibly TRBD1 (6 bases). Germline values: CDR1 MNHEY, CDR2 SVGAGI. V was trimmed by 2 bases and J by 10 bases, leaving 20 bases between them. The CDR3 has 15 residues. The DNA of the CDR3 is TGTGCCAGCAGTTACGTCGGGGGGCTCTCCACGGGAGCTTTCTTT. It specifies CASSYVGGLSTGAFF.

The chain couples TRBV6-5 to TRBJ1-2; no definite D call. V was pared by 0 bases and J by 8 bases, with 16 bases between. Germline CDR1 reads MNHEY; CDR2 reads SVGAGI. The CDR3 consists of 15 residues. CDR3 region: CASSYSPTLEGGYTF. Written as DNA, the CDR3 is TGTGCCAGCAGTTACTCCCCAACCCTAGAGGGAGGCTACACCTTC.

This rearrangement joins TRBV19 to TRBJ2-5; 7 nucleotides agree with TRBD1. With V trimmed by 3 bases and J by 3 bases, 7 bases remained unmatched. This CDR3 contains 15 residues. Per germline, CDR1 LNHDA and CDR2 SQIVND (reference sequence). The CDR3 region has the DNA TGTGCCAGTAGTATCACCCCCGGGACAGAAGAGACCCAGTACTTC. Translated, it gives CASSITPGTEETQYF.

In this sample, this clone turned up a few times. V gene TRBV30 combines with J gene TRBJ1-2; D uncertain. The V and J ends lost 3 bases and 8 bases respectively, with 16 bases between them. Germline assignment: CDR1 GTSNPN and CDR2 SVGIG (reference sequence). The CDR3 is made up of 13 amino acids. CDR3 DNA sequence: TGTGCCTGGAGGGCCGGGAAGGGTGGCGGCTACACCTTC. Encoded protein: CAWRAGKGGGYTF.

In this sample, this clone turned up a few times. This chain links TRBV5-1 with TRBJ2-2; TRBD2 matches at 8 bases. CDR3 size: 18 residues. Germline CDR1 SGHRS, CDR2 YFSETQ. J was trimmed by 3 bases and V by 0 bases; bases with no gene match: 10. The CDR3 spells CASSLAAGGARYTGELFF. DNA for the CDR3: TGCGCCAGCAGCTTGGCTGCCGGGGGGGCCAGGTACACCGGGGAGCTGTTTTTT.

The genes are TRBV7-8 and TRBJ1-4; D not certain. Per germline, CDR1 SGHVS and CDR2 FQNEAQ. V lost 1 base and J lost 0, with 9 bases in between. The CDR3 has 16 amino acids. CDR3 loop: CASSLVSGTTNEKLFF. CDR3 DNA: TGTGCCAGCAGCTTAGTCTCCGGGACAACTAATGAAAAACTGTTTTTT.

J is TRBJ2-3 and V is TRBV5-1; 10 bases fit TRBD2. This CDR3 is built from 15 residues. Germline assignment: CDR1 SGHRS and CDR2 YFSETQ. J gave up 4 bases and V 5 bases, and 7 bases lay outside the gene matches. The CDR3 nucleotides read TGCGCCAGCAGTGAGCGGGGGGGCCCCGCAGATACGCAGTATTTT. It is translated as CASSERGGPADTQYF.

The V call is TRBV7-6, the J call TRBJ2-3; D is uncertain. The length of the CDR3 is 14 residues. Trimming left V 5 bases short and J 4 bases short, with 13 bases between. Germline lookup yields CDR1 SGHVS and CDR2 FNYEAQ. Written as DNA, the CDR3 is TGTGCCAGCAGCCCACTTGTCCGTTCAGATACGCAGTATTTT. It encodes CASSPLVRSDTQYF.

This rearrangement joins TRBV6-1 to TRBJ1-1; D remains ambiguous. Trimming took off 6 bases at V and 5 bases at J, with 13 bases between the two ends. Germline assignment: CDR1 MNHNS and CDR2 SASEGT. The CDR3 has 13 residues. For the CDR3, the DNA is TGTGCCAGCAGGGTCTGGGGAGGAACTGAAGCTTTCTTT. Its protein is CASRVWGGTEAFF.

The chain uses TRBV2 and TRBJ2-3; 8 bases map to TRBD1. Germline values: CDR1 SNHLY, CDR2 FYNNEI. Trimming cost V 6 bases and J 1 base; bases outside gene matches: 9. This CDR3 has 16 residues. CDR3: CASREQGVVGTDTQYF. CDR3 coding DNA: TGTGCCAGCAGGGAACAGGGGGTGGTGGGCACAGATACGCAGTATTTT. The whole variable domain, remainder taken from reference TRBV2 and TRBJ2-3, is EPEVTQTPSHQVTQMGQEVILRCVPISNHLYFYWYRQILGQKVEFLVSFYNNEISEKSEIFDDQFSVERPDGSNFTLKIRSTKLEDSAMYFCASREQGVVGTDTQYFGPGTRLTVL.

The CDR3 sequence is CASLYRGGETQYF. The CDR3 coding sequence is TGTGCCTCCCTATACAGGGGAGGTGAGACCCAGTACTTC. The chain joins TRBV30 to TRBJ2-5, with a possible D match to TRBD1 (7 bases). The germline V and J ends were trimmed by 7 bases and 5 bases, with 17 bases remaining between them. This CDR3 is 13 amino acids long. Germline-derived CDR1 and CDR2 are GTSNPN and SVGIG (reference sequence).

The chain is built from TRBV19 and TRBJ1-3; D might be TRBD1 (6 bases). The CDR3 runs 15 residues. V was shortened by 7 bases and J by 0 bases, with 13 bases between the two germline ends. CDR1 and CDR2 from the germline V gene are LNHDA and SQIVND (reference sequence). CDR3: CASTPDRSSGNTIYF. CDR3 bases: TGTGCCAGTACGCCAGACAGGTCCTCTGGAAACACCATATATTTT.

The V call is TRBV25-1, the J call TRBJ2-7, with a weak D call TRBD2 (7 bases). Germline CDR1 is MGHDK and CDR2 is SYGVNS. V dropped 5 bases and J dropped 4 bases, with 24 bases sitting between them. CDR3 size: 17 residues. The CDR3 spells CASSKRGGVSVFYEQYF. The CDR3 DNA reads as TGTGCCAGCAGTAAAAGGGGGGGGGTATCGGTATTTTACGAGCAGTACTTC.

This chain connects TRBV4-1 to TRBJ1-3, with TRBD1 as a possible D gene (6 bases). This CDR3 is 17 amino acids long. V was shortened by 4 bases and J by 0 bases, with 16 bases between the two germline ends. Germline V lookup: CDR1 MGHRA, CDR2 YSYEKL. As DNA, the CDR3 is TGCGCCAGCAGCCTCCAAGGGCAGGGGATCTCTGGAAACACCATATATTTT. Translating gives CASSLQGQGISGNTIYF.

This clone was observed a handful of times. The chain is built from TRBV5-1 and TRBJ2-3; a weak D match, TRBD2 (6 bases). CDR1 SGHRS and CDR2 YFSETQ come from the germline V gene. V lost 0 bases and J 2 bases, leaving 10 bases between the germline ends. The CDR3 consists of 15 residues. The chain's CDR3 is CASSLGTIDTDTQYF. The DNA of the CDR3 is TGCGCCAGCAGCTTGGGGACTATCGACACAGATACGCAGTATTTT.

V is TRBV11-2 and J is TRBJ2-1; TRBD2 aligns across 9 bases. The CDR3 runs to 16 residues. Germline CDR1 is SGHAT and CDR2 is FQNNGV. Trimming removed 2 bases from V and 2 bases from J; junction bases left unmatched: 4. The CDR3 here is CASSLFGGGAYNEQFF. As DNA, the CDR3 is TGTGCCAGCAGCTTATTCGGCGGGGGGGCCTACAATGAGCAGTTCTTC.

The CDR3 DNA is TGTGCCAGCAGCGAGAAGGGGGCTTCGGCTGAAGCTTTCTTT. It codes for CASSEKGASAEAFF. The chain is built from TRBV7-9 and TRBJ1-1; 7 positions agree with TRBD1. The CDR3 length is 14 residues. The germline CDR1 and CDR2 sequences are SEHNR and FQNEAQ (reference sequence). V lost 5 bases to trimming and J lost 6 bases; unmatched junction nucleotides: 9.

This clone showed up just once. The rearrangement joins TRBV19 to TRBJ2-1; 10 nucleotides align to TRBD2. V gave up 1 base and J gave up 9 bases; unmatched junction bases: 6. Germline-derived CDR1 and CDR2 are LNHDA and SQIVND (reference sequence). The CDR3 sequence is 15 residues long. The CDR3 sequence is CASSIAAGGSGEQFF. CDR3 in DNA: TGTGCCAGTAGTATAGCAGCGGGAGGGTCCGGTGAGCAGTTCTTC.

V usage is TRBV4-1 and J usage is TRBJ2-2; maybe TRBD2 (6 bases). Germline V gene data show CDR1 as MGHRA and CDR2 as YSYEKL. The CDR3 covers 14 residues. V was pared by 6 bases and J by 0 bases, with 8 bases between. CDR3 DNA: TGCGCCAGCAGGGGGGGAACGAACACCGGGGAGCTGTTTTTT. Translated: CASRGGTNTGELFF.

This chain joins TRBV9 and TRBJ1-6; 10 nucleotides agree with TRBD1. This CDR3 is 14 amino acids long. The germline gives CDR1 SGDLS, CDR2 YYNGEE. V was clipped by 4 bases and J by 13 bases; unmatched bases: 8. The CDR3 loop reads CASSTTGTGVPLHF. The DNA for the CDR3 is TGTGCCAGCAGCACAACCGGGACAGGGGTTCCCCTCCACTTT. Drawing the rest from reference TRBV9 and TRBJ1-6, the complete variable domain is DSGVTQTPKHLITATGQRVTLRCSPRSGDLSVYWYQQSLDQGLQFLIQYYNGEERAKGNILERFSAQQFPDLHSELNLSSLELGDSALYFCASSTTGTGVPLHFGNGTRLTVT.

The rearrangement joins TRBV28 to TRBJ1-1; TRBD1 matches 9 bases. Looked up from germline, CDR1 is MDHEN and CDR2 is SYDVKM. Germline trimming cut 5 bases from V and 9 bases from J; bases unmatched to any gene: 10. The CDR3 is 14 amino acids. CDR3 region: CASSTYQTGGKAFF. CDR3 coding DNA: TGTGCCAGCAGTACGTACCAGACAGGGGGTAAAGCTTTCTTT.

The V gene is TRBV5-4, the J gene TRBJ1-3; D perhaps matches TRBD1 (6 bases). The CDR3 totals 14 residues. CDR1 is SGHNT, CDR2 YYREEE, per germline (reference sequence). V lost 5 bases and J lost 4, with 13 bases in between. The CDR3 bases are TGTGCCAGCAGTGAAAAGACAGGCGGAAACACCATATATTTT. Amino acid sequence: CASSEKTGGNTIYF.

The chain uses TRBV11-2 and TRBJ2-3; 10 nucleotides line up with TRBD2. The CDR3 extends over 17 amino acids. The germline V gene has CDR1 SGHAT and CDR2 FQNNGV. Trimming removed 1 base from V and 0 bases from J; junction bases left unmatched: 4. The CDR3 nucleotides read TGTGCCAGCAGCTTAGTGGGACTAGCGATAAGCACAGATACGCAGTATTTT. As protein: CASSLVGLAISTDTQYF.

The chain links TRBV6-1 to TRBJ2-3; TRBD1 is a possible D gene (6 bases). This CDR3 region has 13 residues. The V end was cut by 6 bases, the J end by 2 bases, with 9 bases between. Germline CDR1 reads MNHNS; CDR2 reads SASEGT. The CDR3: CASRGASTDTQYF. The CDR3 DNA is TGTGCCAGCAGGGGGGCCTCCACAGATACGCAGTATTTT.

This clone has more than one count but fewer than ten. The CDR3 DNA sequence: TGTGCCAGCTTACAGGGGCCGATGAATGAGCAGTTCTTC. It translates to CASLQGPMNEQFF. The chain links TRBV7-6 to TRBJ2-1, with 7 bases aligning to TRBD1. CDR1 SGHVS and CDR2 FNYEAQ come from the germline V gene. The CDR3 is made up of 13 amino acids. Trimming took 8 bases from V and 7 from J; bases not matched to a gene: 8. The full variable domain, rest sourced from reference TRBV7-6 and TRBJ2-1, is GAGVSQSPRYKVTKRGQDVALRCDPISGHVSLYWYRQALGQGPEFLTYFNYEAQQDKSGLPNDRFSAERPEGSISTLTIQRTEQRDSAMYRCASLQGPMNEQFFGPGTRLTVL.